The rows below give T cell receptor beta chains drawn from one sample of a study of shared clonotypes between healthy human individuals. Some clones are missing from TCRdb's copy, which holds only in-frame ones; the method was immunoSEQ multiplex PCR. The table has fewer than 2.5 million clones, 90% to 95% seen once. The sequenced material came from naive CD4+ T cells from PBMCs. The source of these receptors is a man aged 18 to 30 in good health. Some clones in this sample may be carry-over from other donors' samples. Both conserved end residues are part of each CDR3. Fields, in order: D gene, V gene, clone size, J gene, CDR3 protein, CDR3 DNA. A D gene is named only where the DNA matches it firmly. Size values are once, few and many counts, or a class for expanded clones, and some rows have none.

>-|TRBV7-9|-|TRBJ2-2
CASKAGSNTGELFF
TGTGCCAGCAAGGCAGGATCGAACACCGGGGAGCTGTTTTTT
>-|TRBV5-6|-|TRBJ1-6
CASSSVTTTSPLHF
TGTGCCAGCAGCTCCGTAACCACAACTTCACCCCTCCACTTT
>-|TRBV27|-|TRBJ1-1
CASSYRRVAEAFF
TGTGCCAGCAGCTACAGGAGGGTTGCTGAAGCTTTCTTT
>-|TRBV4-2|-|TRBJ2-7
CASSTRQLGDEQYF
TGTGCCAGCAGCACCCGACAGTTGGGGGACGAGCAGTACTTC
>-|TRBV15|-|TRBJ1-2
CATSRGALTQMVGYTF
TGTGCCACCAGCAGAGGTGCTCTGACCCAAATGGTTGGCTACACCTTC
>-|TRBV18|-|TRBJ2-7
CASSPHRKASYEQYF
TGTGCCAGCTCACCCCACAGGAAGGCCTCCTACGAGCAGTACTTC
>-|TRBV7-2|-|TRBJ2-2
CASSLLQPANTGELFF
TGTGCCAGCAGCTTACTCCAGCCCGCGAACACCGGGGAGCTGTTTTTT
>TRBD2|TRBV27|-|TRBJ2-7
CASSWREGREQYF
TGTGCCAGCAGTTGGCGGGAGGGTCGCGAGCAGTACTTC
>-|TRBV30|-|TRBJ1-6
CAWTGIYNSPLHF
TGTGCCTGGACAGGAATCTATAATTCACCCCTCCACTTT
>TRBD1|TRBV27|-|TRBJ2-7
CASSRDRTYEQYF
TGTGCCAGCAGCCGGGACAGGACTTACGAGCAGTACTTC
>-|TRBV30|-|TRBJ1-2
CAWSVAGAGGYGYTF
TGTGCCTGGAGTGTAGCTGGGGCAGGCGGCTATGGCTACACCTTC
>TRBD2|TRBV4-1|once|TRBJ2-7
CASSQDGVAGTYEQYF
TGCGCCAGCAGCCAAGATGGGGTAGCGGGAACCTACGAGCAGTACTTC
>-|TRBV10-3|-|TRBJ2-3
CAISDLSRLLGADTQYF
TGTGCCATCAGTGACCTCTCCCGGCTACTAGGCGCAGATACGCAGTATTTT
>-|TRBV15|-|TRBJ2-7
CATSEGTGSYEQYF
TGTGCCACCAGCGAAGGGACGGGCTCCTACGAGCAGTACTTC
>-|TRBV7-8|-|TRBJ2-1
CASSRTLGYNEQFF
TGTGCCAGCAGCAGAACATTGGGGTACAATGAGCAGTTCTTC
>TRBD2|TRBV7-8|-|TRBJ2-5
CASSQLPSGRAWETQYF
TGTGCCAGCAGCCAACTGCCTAGCGGGAGGGCCTGGGAGACCCAGTACTTC
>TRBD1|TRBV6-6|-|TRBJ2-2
CASSYSTGVNTGELFF
TGTGCCAGCAGTTACTCGACAGGGGTGAACACCGGGGAGCTGTTTTTT
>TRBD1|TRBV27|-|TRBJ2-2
CASNQAGGLGTGELFF
TGTGCCAGCAACCAGGCAGGGGGCTTAGGCACCGGGGAGCTGTTTTTT
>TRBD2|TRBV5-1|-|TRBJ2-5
CASSRGLADEETQYF
TGCGCCAGCAGCCGGGGACTAGCGGATGAAGAGACCCAGTACTTC
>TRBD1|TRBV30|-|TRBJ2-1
CAWSAGQVNYNEQFF
TGTGCCTGGAGCGCAGGACAGGTGAACTACAATGAGCAGTTCTTC
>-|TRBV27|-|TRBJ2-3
CAPYQGLSNDADTQYF
TGTGCCCCCTACCAGGGCCTGAGTAACGACGCAGATACGCAGTATTTT
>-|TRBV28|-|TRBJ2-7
CASRARFSSYEQYF
TGTGCCAGCAGGGCCCGATTTAGCTCCTACGAGCAGTACTTC
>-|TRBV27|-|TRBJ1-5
CASSFTSHQPQHF
TGTGCCAGCAGTTTCACATCTCATCAGCCCCAGCATTTT
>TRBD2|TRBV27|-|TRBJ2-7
CASRERDYEQYF
TGTGCCAGCAGGGAGCGGGACTACGAGCAGTACTTC
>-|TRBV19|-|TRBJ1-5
CASSSLSQPQHF
TGTGCCAGTAGTTCGCTCAGCCAGCCCCAGCATTTT
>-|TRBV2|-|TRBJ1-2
CASRRGYGYTF
TGTGCCAGCAGACGGGGGTATGGCTACACCTTC
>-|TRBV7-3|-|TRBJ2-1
CASSLMRVSDEQFF
TGTGCCAGCAGCTTAATGAGGGTTAGCGATGAGCAGTTCTTC
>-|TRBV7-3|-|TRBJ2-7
CASSLTAGTYEQYF
TGTGCCAGCAGCTTAACGGCAGGTACCTACGAGCAGTACTTC
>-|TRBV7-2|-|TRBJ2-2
CASSGIANTGELFF
TGTGCCAGCAGCGGTATCGCGAACACCGGGGAGCTGTTTTTT
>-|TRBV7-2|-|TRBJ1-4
CASSLVSSVGKLFF
TGTGCCAGCAGCTTAGTTTCGAGTGTCGGAAAACTGTTTTTT
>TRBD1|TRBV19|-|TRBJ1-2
CASGTVHGYTF
TGTGCCTCCGGGACAGTTCATGGCTACACCTTC